This TCR beta chain was profiled in a study of OX40 agonist ivuxolimab in advanced cancers. Study-wide findings and caveats: In the 0.1 to 3.0 mg/kg range, CD4+ and CD8+ blood T cells had expanded clonally by week 6.

This CDR3 spans 15 amino acids. CDR1 and CDR2 (germline): LNHDA, SQIVND (reference sequence). Trimming left V 0 bases short and J 0 bases short, with 8 bases between. Using immunoSEQ multiplex PCR, the repertoire was profiled, and TCRdb retains in-frame clones only, with some absent. This table has tens of thousands of clones, around 83% appearing once. On this clone: Its antigen is still unknown.

This specimen was CD4+ or CD8+ T cells sorted from blood, taken in a trial of the OX40 agonist ivuxolimab. The J gene is TRBJ1-1, the V gene TRBV19; D is uncertain. This receptor was taken from an adult with an advanced solid tumor such as melanoma, head and neck, liver or kidney cancer. The CDR3 DNA follows: TGTGCCAGTAGTATAGATCCCAGCCTGAACACTGAAGCTTTCTTT. Translation gives CASSIDPSLNTEAFF.